A single sample gave rise to the 13 T cell receptor beta chains below, sequenced in a study of low-dose radiotherapy and immunotherapy resistance in tumors (dated by TCRdb to the early 2020s). Sequencing took place on an Illumina HiSeq 2500. First-strand cDNA was synthesized using Superscript III and a set of TRAV- and TRBV-specific primers, so that both TCRalpha and TCRbeta chains were covered. TCRs were amplified with Phusion for around 18 PCR cycles, with a constant-region primer paired with the adapter attached to the V primers. TCRdb reran the public reads through fastp at Q25 and MiXCR, keeping productive beta chains. Every distinct CDR3 protein forms one entry, paired with its most common genes and DNA. This sample comprises 95,000 to 100,000 distinct CDR3 sequences, less than 25% of them detected only once. The ten largest clones represent about 4% of the sample. The meaning of the sample's time point label: after trial treatment. The treatment or condition tag for this specimen amounts to: LDRT plus nivolumab, ipilimumab, low-dose cyclophosphamide and aspirin (RACIN trial).

The sample here was PBMCs, taken after low-dose radiotherapy plus immunotherapy. All receptors derive from a male donor with prostate cancer.

The table lists this clonotype with many counts. The chain couples TRBV7-8 to TRBJ2-5; D might be TRBD2 (6 bases). The CDR3 has 15 residues. Trimming shortened V by 4 bases and J by 1 base, and 13 bases separated the two germline ends. Germline lookup yields CDR1 SGHVS and CDR2 FQNEAQ. CDR3 sequence reads: CASSSWTNPQETQYF. The CDR3 DNA follows: TGTGCCAGCAGCTCATGGACTAACCCCCAAGAGACCCAGTACTTC.

This clonotype appeared many times. V is TRBV7-3 and J is TRBJ2-3; no reliable D call. The V and J ends lost 5 bases and 3 bases respectively, with 12 bases between them. The CDR3 loop spans 14 amino acids. Germline CDR1 and CDR2: SGHTA and FQGTGA. CDR3 loop: CASSPDPGTDTQYF. In nucleotides, the CDR3 is TGTGCCAGCAGCCCGGACCCTGGAACAGATACGCAGTATTTT.

This clonotype has a count of ten or more. The chain links TRBV6-5 to TRBJ2-1; 9 nucleotides match TRBD1. Germline V gives CDR1 MNHEY, CDR2 SVGAGI. The CDR3 spans 16 residues. The trim removed 5 bases at V and 4 bases at J, leaving 9 bases unmatched. The CDR3 reads CASSPDRGIGYNEQFF. CDR3 in DNA: TGTGCCAGCAGTCCGGACAGGGGAATAGGGTACAATGAGCAGTTCTTC.

This clonotype appeared many times. V and J are TRBV4-1 and TRBJ1-2; unclear D gene. Germline V gene data show CDR1 as MGHRA and CDR2 as YSYEKL. This CDR3 is 16 amino acids long. V was cut by 5 bases and J by 4 bases, with 20 bases left in between. The CDR3 bases are TGCGCCAGCAGCTCTACAAGGTTCATAACGCGCTATGGCTACACCTTC. It specifies CASSSTRFITRYGYTF.

This clonotype was seen at least ten times. This chain connects TRBV6-5 to TRBJ1-2; D possibly corresponds to TRBD1 (6 bases). The ends were cut back, 6 bases at V and 6 bases at J, with 20 bases in the middle. In germline, CDR1 is MNHEY, CDR2 SVGAGI. This CDR3 spans 15 amino acids. The CDR3 region has the DNA TGTGCCAGCAGCCCCAGGACAGCTTCTGAGAATGGCTACACCTTC. Its translation: CASSPRTASENGYTF.

Many counts were recorded for this clonotype. The CDR3 nucleotides are TGTGCCAGCAGCCAGGACGGGGGAGACAGGCCCTACGAGCAGTACTTC. It is translated as CASSQDGGDRPYEQYF. The rearrangement links TRBV7-8 to TRBJ2-7, with D tentatively TRBD1 or TRBD2 (6 bases each). The germline V gene encodes CDR1 SGHVS and CDR2 FQNEAQ. V lost 5 bases and J 2 bases, leaving 19 bases between the germline ends. CDR3 size: 16 residues.

This clonotype was seen at least ten times. The chain uses TRBV9 and TRBJ2-7; no firm D call. The CDR3 spans 16 residues. Germline V gene sequence: CDR1 SGDLS, CDR2 YYNGEE. Deletions cut 0 bases from V and 2 bases from J, with 15 bases between. Here the CDR3 reads CASSVDPGPDTYEQYF. The DNA for the CDR3 is TGTGCCAGCAGCGTAGATCCCGGACCGGATACCTACGAGCAGTACTTC.

The table lists this clonotype with a few counts. This rearrangement joins TRBV5-4 to TRBJ2-1; TRBD1 aligns across 9 bases. Germline CDR1 SGHNT, CDR2 YYREEE (reference sequence). The V gene end was trimmed by 2 bases and the J gene end by 6 bases; junction bases not matched to a gene: 9. The CDR3 consists of 16 residues. The CDR3 DNA is TGTGCCAGCAGCTTTGGCCGAGGGACAGGGCCCAATGAGCAGTTCTTC. This codes for CASSFGRGTGPNEQFF.

This clonotype was observed many times. The V call is TRBV11-3, the J call TRBJ1-1, with 8 bases aligning to TRBD1. Trimming took 4 bases from V and 2 from J; bases not matched to a gene: 9. Per germline, CDR1 SGHNT and CDR2 YENEEA. The CDR3 is 16 residues long. The CDR3 reads CASSSGGGQGNTEAFF. The CDR3 DNA follows: TGTGCCAGCAGCTCGGGGGGAGGACAGGGAAACACTGAAGCTTTCTTT.

Many counts were recorded for this clonotype. As DNA, the CDR3 is TGTGCCATCAAGGGGACTAGCGGTCCGAACACCGGGGAGCTGTTTTTT. Amino acid sequence: CAIKGTSGPNTGELFF. The V and J genes are TRBV10-3 and TRBJ2-2; 11 bases align to TRBD2. CDR3 length equals 16 residues. Germline V gives CDR1 ENHRY, CDR2 SYGVKD. V was clipped by 7 bases and J by 0 bases; unmatched bases: 4.

In regard to this clonotype: Given a far larger clone just one base away, this is likely a sequencing read error. The rearrangement joins TRBV6-5 to TRBJ1-4, with TRBD1 matching 7 bases. The CDR3 extends over 13 amino acids. J was trimmed by 8 bases and V by 5 bases; bases with no gene match: 5. Germline CDR1 MNHEY, CDR2 SVGAGI. The CDR3 DNA reads as TGTGCCAGCAGTACGGGACAGCTAGAAAAACTGTTTTTT. It encodes CASSTGQLEKLFF.

In this sample, this clonotype turned up many times. V is TRBV3-1 and J is TRBJ1-6, with 12 bases matching TRBD1. Unmatched junction bases numbered 3, after V lost 0 bases and J lost 9 bases. Germline V lookup: CDR1 LGHDT, CDR2 YNNKEL (reference sequence). CDR3 length equals 16 residues. CDR3 nucleotide sequence: TGTGCCAGCAGCCAAGATAGGGACAGGGGGCGTTCACCCCTCCACTTT. It codes for CASSQDRDRGRSPLHF.

There are many counts of this clonotype. The genes are TRBV27 and TRBJ1-5; D is perhaps TRBD1 (6 bases). The CDR3 covers 14 residues. Between the trimmed V and J ends, which lost 4 bases and 9 bases, there was a span of 16 bases. Germline assignment: CDR1 MNHEY and CDR2 SMNVEV (reference sequence). For the CDR3, the DNA is TGTGCCAGCAGTTACAAGACAGGAAGGGGGCCCCAGCATTTT. Its translation: CASSYKTGRGPQHF.